The rows below give T cell receptor beta chains drawn from one sample of a study of OX40 agonist ivuxolimab in advanced cancers. The assay was immunoSEQ multiplex PCR, and TCRdb's table has in-frame clones only and misses some. Found here are around 99,000 clones, around 90% of them singletons; the top ten hold 0.15% to 0.2%. Sequenced here: CD4+ or CD8+ T cells sorted from blood, sampled in a trial of the OX40 agonist ivuxolimab. These receptors all stem from an adult with an advanced solid tumor such as melanoma, head and neck, liver or kidney cancer. The conserved cysteine and the conserved F or W are not part of the CDR3 here.

v_call cdr3_aa
TRBV5-1 ASSGTVAGSTDTQY
TRBV29-1 SVRYTGELF
TRBV27 ASSPTGFTEAF
TRBV29-1 SVEGGAPNYGYT
TRBV19 ASSKGLTDTQY
TRBV6-1 ASSVRDSEKLF
TRBV14 ASSQAGSETQY
TRBV5-1 ASSLAQVTNSPLH
TRBV5-1 ASSLTASTDTQY
TRBV9 ASSEGPYNEQF
TRBV30 AWSESAYSNQPQH
TRBV19 ASSIEGANYGYT
TRBV19 ASSIAGPNQPQH
TRBV6-5 ASGRTEAF
TRBV7-9 ASSLAGRTTYGYT
TRBV12-2 ASRLGVGGNLSGNTIY
TRBV6-1 ASTEGTSGNEQF
TRBV7-9 ASSLDRGRVNGYT
TRBV2 ASLWDRGNEQY
TRBV29-1 SVGSSRPDGYT
TRBV5-1 ASSLAVVNTGELF
TRBV7-3 ASSPDYRDGAKNIQY
TRBV18 ASSPTVYEQY
TRBV6-1 ASSELRSYNEQF
TRBV19 ASSGRTRNFNEQF
TRBV2 ATRGWDGNQPQH
TRBV6-5 ASRIGTGGTDTQY
TRBV5-1 ASSGTVSYNEQF
TRBV15 ATSPQVGYEQY
TRBV7-8 ASSLARGVSPNQPQH
TRBV29-1 SVGQYAEQF
TRBV19 ASSSTGEPRILF
TRBV6-1 ASSEAAGANRGNTGEKLF
TRBV30 AWSVSRLNEQF
TRBV10-3 AIRTGGSDEQF
TRBV6-1 ASSEGGGRAEAF
TRBV6-1 ASSMGQGNFYEQY
TRBV10-3 ATIAGSYNEQF
TRBV29-1 SVGNRGSNQPQH
TRBV6-1 ASSVRESYEQY
TRBV18 ASSSPLDGRYEQY
TRBV28 ASHETSGRNEQF
TRBV28 ASSLGQWGRETQY
TRBV11-2 ASSYSRSGQF